This T cell receptor beta chain comes out of a study of blood T cell repertoires in COVID-19. Study summary: Samples taken during acute and convalescent COVID-19 were collected in the United States, Italy and Spain. In each case, the material was cDNA or gDNA derived from T cells, B-cell-depleted T cells, or PBMCs.

The table came from immunoSEQ multiplex PCR; TCRdb's copy has only in-frame clones and leaves some out. The table records some 250,000 clones, 88% of them present only once. The ends were cut back, 3 bases at V and 7 bases at J, with 9 bases in the middle. The CDR3 runs to 11 residues. Germline V gene data show CDR1 as GTSNPN and CDR2 as SVGIG (reference sequence). This clonotype was obtained from a woman aged 25 to 45 with acute or convalescent COVID-19. The source material was peripheral blood. The chain joins TRBV30 to TRBJ1-1; no definite D call. In DNA, the CDR3 is TGTGCCTGGAGGCCGGGAGTTGAAGCTTTCTTT. Encoded protein: CAWRPGVEAFF.